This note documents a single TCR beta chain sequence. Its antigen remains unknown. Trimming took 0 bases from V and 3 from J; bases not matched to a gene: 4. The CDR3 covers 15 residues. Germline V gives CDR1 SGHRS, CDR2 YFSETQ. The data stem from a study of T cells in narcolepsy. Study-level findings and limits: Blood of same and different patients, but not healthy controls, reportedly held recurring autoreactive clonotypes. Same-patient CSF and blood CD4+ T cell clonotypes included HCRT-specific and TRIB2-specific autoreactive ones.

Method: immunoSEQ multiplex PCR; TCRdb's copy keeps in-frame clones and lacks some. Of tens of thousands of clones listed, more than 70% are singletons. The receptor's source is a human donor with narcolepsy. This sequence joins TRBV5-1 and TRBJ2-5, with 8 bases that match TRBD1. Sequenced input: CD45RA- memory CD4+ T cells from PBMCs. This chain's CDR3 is CASSLGGTGKETQYF. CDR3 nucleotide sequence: TGCGCCAGCAGCTTGGGGGGGACAGGAAAAGAGACCCAGTACTTC.